The entry that follows covers one TCR beta chain sequence. Its antigen is unknown. The sample originates from a study of shared clonotypes between healthy human individuals. Whole-study context: Each donor contributed plates that comprised three CD4 naive, three CD4 memory, two CD8 naive and one CD8 memory.

The study, taken as a whole, reports: Genetic and exposure-history diversity was limited by the small donor number. Among several donors, approximately 5% of naive CD4 clonotypes were found in common. Sampling was confined to blood; repertoires within tissues likely differ.

Sequencing used immunoSEQ multiplex PCR; TCRdb keeps in-frame clones, though not all of them. The sample carries 950,000 to 1,300,000 clones, about 80% recorded once. Germline lookup yields CDR1 MNHNY and CDR2 SVGAGI (reference sequence). This CDR3 comprises 16 residues. The junction had 10 bases not matched to a gene; V was cut back by 2 bases and J by 4 bases. V is TRBV6-6 and J is TRBJ2-5; TRBD2 agrees at 7 bases. This clonotype was sampled from a man younger than 35 in good health. Source material: memory CD4+ T cells sorted from blood. Subset defined: CD45RA-negative fraction. CDR3 bases: TGTGCCAGCAGTTACGAGCCCCGCGGGAGTAGAGAGACCCAGTACTTC. Protein: CASSYEPRGSRETQYF.